This T cell receptor (beta chain) derives from a study of T cells after yellow fever vaccination. The CDR3 is 19 amino acids. The V and J ends lost 6 bases and 3 bases respectively, with 26 bases between them. CDR1 is SEHNR and CDR2 is FQNEAQ in the germline V gene (reference sequence). Study results and caveats: In post-booster samples, most primary-vaccination clones reappeared (roughly 96% CD4, about 90% CD8). On re-exposure, the response was weaker but peaked faster, at day 5 versus 15. The bulk population could contribute abundant contaminating clonotypes to FACS-sorted repertoires.

Researchers made TCR cDNA using 5'RACE template switching, and this step added a universal primer site and UMIs. One entry per CDR3 protein, called by TCRdb with MiXCR from the 5' RACE reads. Here the sample spans roughly 400,000 distinct CDR3 sequences, roughly a sixth being singletons. This clonotype came up a few times. Its antigen remains unidentified. This specimen was PBMCs, taken before the yellow fever booster vaccination. This rearrangement joins TRBV7-9 to TRBJ1-4; D may be TRBD1 (5 bases). This receptor was obtained from a man younger than 35 who received the YFV17D yellow fever vaccine. The CDR3 DNA is TGTGCCAGCAGTCGCGTGGGGGGAGGAATATATAAATCTAATGAAAAACTGTTTTTT. This codes for CASSRVGGGIYKSNEKLFF.